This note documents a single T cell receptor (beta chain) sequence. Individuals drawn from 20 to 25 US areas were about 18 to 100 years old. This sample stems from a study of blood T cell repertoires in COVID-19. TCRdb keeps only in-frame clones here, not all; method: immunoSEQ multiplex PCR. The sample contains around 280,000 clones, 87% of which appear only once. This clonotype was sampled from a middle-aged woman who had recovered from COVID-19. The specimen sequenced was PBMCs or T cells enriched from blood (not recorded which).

This CDR3 is CSVVPGVTEAFF. CDR3 in DNA: TGCAGCGTTGTCCCGGGGGTCACTGAAGCTTTCTTT. J is TRBJ1-1 and V is TRBV29-1; possibly TRBD1 for D (5 bases). V lost 4 bases to trimming and J lost 4 bases, with 10 bases between them. Germline CDR1 reads SQVTM; CDR2 reads ANQGSEA. There are 12 residues in the CDR3.